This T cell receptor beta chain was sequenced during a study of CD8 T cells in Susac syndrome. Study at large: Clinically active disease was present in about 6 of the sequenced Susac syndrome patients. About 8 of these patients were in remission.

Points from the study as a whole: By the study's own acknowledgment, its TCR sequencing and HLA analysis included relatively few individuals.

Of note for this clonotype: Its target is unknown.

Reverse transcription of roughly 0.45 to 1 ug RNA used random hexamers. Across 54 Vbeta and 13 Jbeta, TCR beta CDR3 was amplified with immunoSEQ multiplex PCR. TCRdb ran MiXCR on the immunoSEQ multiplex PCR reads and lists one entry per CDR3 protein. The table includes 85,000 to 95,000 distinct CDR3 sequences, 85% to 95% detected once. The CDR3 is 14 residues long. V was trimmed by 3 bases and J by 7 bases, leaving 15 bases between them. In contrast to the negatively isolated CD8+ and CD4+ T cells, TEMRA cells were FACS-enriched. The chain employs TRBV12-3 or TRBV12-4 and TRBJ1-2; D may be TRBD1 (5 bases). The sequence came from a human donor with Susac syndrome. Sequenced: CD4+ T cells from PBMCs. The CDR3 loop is CASSFPGTKAGYTF. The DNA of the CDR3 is TGTGCCAGCAGTTTCCCAGGGACCAAGGCTGGCTACACCTTC.